These 8 T cell receptor beta chains came from one sample sequenced in a study of OX40 agonist ivuxolimab in advanced cancers. Profiled with immunoSEQ multiplex PCR; TCRdb holds only in-frame clones, not every one. The sample lists some 86,000 clones, just over 85% occurring once. The sample here was CD4+ or CD8+ T cells sorted from blood, taken in a trial of the OX40 agonist ivuxolimab. These receptors came from an adult with an advanced solid tumor such as melanoma, head and neck, liver or kidney cancer.

The chain carries TRBV10-3 and TRBJ2-7; D is possibly TRBD1 or TRBD2 (5 bases each). The CDR3 loop spans 11 amino acids. Trimming left V 9 bases short and J 9 bases short, with 15 bases between. Germline CDR1 and CDR2: ENHRY and SYGVKD. The CDR3 coding sequence is TGTGCCATAAGAGAGATTGGGGGGCAGTACTTC. Its protein product is CAIREIGGQYF.

The chain uses TRBV29-1 and TRBJ1-1; no definite D call. Germline lookup yields CDR1 SQVTM and CDR2 ANQGSEA. V lost 3 bases and J lost 10, with 18 bases in between. The CDR3 is made up of 13 amino acids. In DNA, the CDR3 is TGCAGCGTTGATGTCCTCGACACCGGGCGAGCTTTCTTT. Its translation is CSVDVLDTGRAFF.

The gene calls are TRBV6-1 and TRBJ1-3; weak D call: TRBD1 (6 bases). This CDR3 is 15 amino acids long. Germline V gene data show CDR1 as MNHNS and CDR2 as SASEGT. Trimming stripped 6 bases from V and 0 bases from J, with 12 bases between. The CDR3 sequence: CASSEQGSSGNTIYF. The CDR3 coding sequence is TGTGCCAGCAGCGAACAGGGAAGCTCTGGAAACACCATATATTTT.

The CDR3 sequence: CASSLQPGRNTGELFF. CDR3 DNA: TGTGCCAGCAGCTTACAGCCGGGGAGAAATACCGGGGAGCTGTTTTTT. The chain couples TRBV7-6 to TRBJ2-2; a possible D gene is TRBD2 (5 bases). CDR1 is SGHVS and CDR2 is FNYEAQ in the germline V gene. Between the trimmed V and J ends, which lost 2 bases and 5 bases, there was a span of 15 bases. The CDR3 contains 16 residues.

V usage is TRBV7-6 and J usage is TRBJ2-6; 8 positions agree with TRBD1. CDR3 length equals 16 residues. Looked up from germline, CDR1 is SGHVS and CDR2 is FNYEAQ. V was pared by 5 bases and J by 0 bases, with 3 bases of the junction left unmatched. CDR3 amino acids: CASSLTGGSGANVLTF. The DNA of the CDR3 is TGTGCCAGCAGCCTTACAGGGGGCTCTGGGGCCAACGTCCTGACTTTC.

This sequence joins TRBV14 and TRBJ2-5; no clear D gene. There are 16 residues in the CDR3. V was cut by 0 bases and J by 2 bases, with 13 bases left in between. CDR1 SGHDN and CDR2 FVKESK come from the germline V gene. The chain's CDR3 is CASSQDPGQPQETQYF. CDR3 DNA: TGTGCCAGCAGCCAAGACCCCGGGCAGCCTCAAGAGACCCAGTACTTC.

The genes are TRBV10-1 and TRBJ2-5, with D possibly being TRBD1 or TRBD2 (6 bases each). The CDR3 runs to 14 residues. In germline, CDR1 is WNHNN, CDR2 SYGVQD (reference sequence). Trimming left V 2 bases short and J 3 bases short, with 10 bases between. The DNA for the CDR3 is TGCGCCAGCAGTGAGGGGGGGCCAGAAGAGACCCAGTACTTC. This codes for CASSEGGPEETQYF.

The rearrangement joins TRBV19 to TRBJ1-1; perhaps TRBD1 as D (6 bases). Trimming stripped 8 bases from V and 1 base from J, with 8 bases between. The CDR3 is 12 amino acids. Germline lookup yields CDR1 LNHDA and CDR2 SQIVND (reference sequence). CDR3 region: CASSDRNTEAFF. The CDR3 DNA sequence: TGTGCCAGTTCGGACAGGAACACTGAAGCTTTCTTT.